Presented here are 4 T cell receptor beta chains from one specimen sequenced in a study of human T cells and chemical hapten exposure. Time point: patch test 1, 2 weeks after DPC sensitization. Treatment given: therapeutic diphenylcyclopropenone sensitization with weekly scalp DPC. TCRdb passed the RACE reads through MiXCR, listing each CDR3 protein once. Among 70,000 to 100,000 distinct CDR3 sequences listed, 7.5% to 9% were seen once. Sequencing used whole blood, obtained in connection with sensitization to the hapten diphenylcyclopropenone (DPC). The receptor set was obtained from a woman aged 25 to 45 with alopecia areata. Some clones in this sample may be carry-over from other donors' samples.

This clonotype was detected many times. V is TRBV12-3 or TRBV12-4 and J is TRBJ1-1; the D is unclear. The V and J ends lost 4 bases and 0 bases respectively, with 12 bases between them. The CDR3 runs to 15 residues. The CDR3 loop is CASSYRRELNTEAFF. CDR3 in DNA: TGTGCCAGCAGTTACCGACGGGAATTGAACACTGAAGCTTTCTTT.

CDR3 nucleotide sequence: TGTGCCAGCAGCTTAGAGGCCCGGTCTGAAGCTTTCTTT. Protein sequence: CASSLEARSEAFF. The chain links TRBV11-1 to TRBJ1-1, with D uncertain. The CDR3 spans 13 residues. Per the germline V gene, CDR1 is SGHAT and CDR2 is FQDESV (reference sequence). The germline V and J ends were trimmed by 1 base and 6 bases, with 9 bases remaining between them.

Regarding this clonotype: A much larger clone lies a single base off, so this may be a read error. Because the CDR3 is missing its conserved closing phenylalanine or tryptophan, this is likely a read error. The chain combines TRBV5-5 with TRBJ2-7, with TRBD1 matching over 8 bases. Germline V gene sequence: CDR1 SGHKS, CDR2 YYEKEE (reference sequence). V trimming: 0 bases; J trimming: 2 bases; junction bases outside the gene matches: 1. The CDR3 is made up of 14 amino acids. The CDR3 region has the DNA TGTGCCAGCAGCTTGGAGACAGGGGCCTACGAGCAGTACTAC. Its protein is CASSLETGAYEQYY.

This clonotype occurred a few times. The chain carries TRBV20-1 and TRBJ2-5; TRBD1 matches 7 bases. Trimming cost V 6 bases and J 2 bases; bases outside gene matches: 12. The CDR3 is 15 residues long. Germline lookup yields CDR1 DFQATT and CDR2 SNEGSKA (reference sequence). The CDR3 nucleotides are TGCAGTGCCCCTCAAGGGACAGATAAGCAAGAGACCCAGTACTTC. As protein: CSAPQGTDKQETQYF.